This is a list of T cell receptor beta chains from one sample in a study of identifying expanded T cells in peripheral blood. The protocol was immunoSEQ multiplex PCR, while the TCRdb copy is restricted to in-frame clones and leaves out a portion. The sample contains 90,000 to 100,000 clones, roughly 90% of which appear only once. The sample consisted of blood. Receptor source: a person between 18 and 70 years old in good health. Each CDR3 is given with its conserved first and last residue. The D gene is left open where the match is weak. A clone size is listed for some rows: how often the clone was seen (once, few, many), or a class if it is expanded.

cdr3_aa cdr3_nt d_call j_call v_call clone_size
CASSVGQPNSPLHF TGTGCCAGCAGCGTAGGGCAGCCCAATTCACCCCTCCACTTT - TRBJ1-6 TRBV9 few
CASSEEGLAVNEQFF TGTGCCAGCAGTGAAGAGGGACTAGCGGTCAATGAGCAGTTCTTC TRBD2 TRBJ2-1 TRBV2 -
CASSDRGPNQPQHF TGTGCCAGCAGTGACAGAGGCCCCAATCAGCCCCAGCATTTT - TRBJ1-5 TRBV2 -
CASSLGSPPQYF TGTGCCAGCAGCCTTGGGTCCCCCCCGCAGTACTTC - TRBJ2-7 TRBV7-3 once
CASSIERTGDVGELFF TGTGCCAGTAGTATAGAGAGGACAGGGGACGTCGGGGAGCTGTTTTTT TRBD1 TRBJ2-2 TRBV19 -
CASSPGTGNQPQHF TGTGCCAGCAGTCCCGGGACAGGGAATCAGCCCCAGCATTTT TRBD1 TRBJ1-5 TRBV6-5 -
CASILGRINEQFF TGTGCCAGCATCTTGGGCAGGATCAATGAGCAGTTCTTC - TRBJ2-1 TRBV7-9 -
CAWRGTGGNEQYF TGTGCCTGGAGGGGGACAGGGGGCAACGAGCAGTACTTC TRBD1 TRBJ2-7 TRBV30 -
CASTSGGGANTEAFF TGTGCCAGCACCAGCGGAGGGGGGGCGAACACTGAAGCTTTCTTT - TRBJ1-1 TRBV28 -
CASNYRESDNQPQHF TGTGCCAGCAACTACAGGGAGAGTGACAATCAGCCCCAGCATTTT - TRBJ1-5 TRBV2 few
CASSESWGNQPQHF TGTGCCAGCAGTGAATCGTGGGGCAATCAGCCCCAGCATTTT - TRBJ1-5 TRBV2 -
CASRETSGGANEQFF TGTGCCAGCAGGGAAACTAGCGGGGGGGCCAATGAGCAGTTCTTC TRBD2 TRBJ2-1 TRBV2 -
CASSPYSSGGYNEQFF TGTGCCAGCAGCCCTTACTCTAGCGGGGGCTACAATGAGCAGTTCTTC TRBD2 TRBJ2-1 TRBV11-3 -
CASSIEDRRNQPQHF TGTGCCAGTAGTATTGAGGACAGACGGAATCAGCCCCAGCATTTT - TRBJ1-5 TRBV19 -
CASSLEYLFTNTEAFF TGTGCCAGCAGCTTGGAGTACCTTTTCACGAACACTGAAGCTTTCTTT - TRBJ1-1 TRBV7-8 -
CASRLRERTTEAFF TGTGCCAGTAGACTTAGGGAGCGGACCACTGAAGCTTTCTTT - TRBJ1-1 TRBV19 -
CASSITGSGKPWAFF TGTGCCAGTAGTATCACGGGGTCCGGCAAGCCCTGGGCTTTCTTT - TRBJ1-1 TRBV19 -
CATSRAGGSYNEQFF TGTGCCACCAGCAGGGCGGGAGGAAGCTACAATGAGCAGTTCTTC TRBD2 TRBJ2-1 TRBV15 -
CASSESPGADSYEQYF TGTGCCAGCAGTGAAAGTCCGGGGGCCGACTCCTACGAGCAGTACTTC - TRBJ2-7 TRBV2 -
CAWISGAGYGYTF TGTGCCTGGATTTCGGGGGCAGGCTATGGCTACACCTTC - TRBJ1-2 TRBV30 few
CASSRLADISTDTQYF TGTGCCAGCAGCCGACTAGCGGATATAAGCACAGATACGCAGTATTTT TRBD2 TRBJ2-3 TRBV4-2 -
CASSLGQGAHTIYF TGCGCCAGCAGCTTGGGACAGGGGGCGCACACCATATATTTT TRBD1 TRBJ1-3 TRBV5-1 -
CASSIRADSYEQYF TGTGCCAGTAGTATAAGGGCGGACTCCTACGAGCAGTACTTC - TRBJ2-7 TRBV19 once
CASGGGGADTQYF TGTGCCTCGGGAGGCGGGGGGGCCGATACGCAGTATTTT TRBD2 TRBJ2-3 TRBV6-1 once
CASPGGAGANVLTF TGTGCCAGCCCCGGGGGGGCTGGGGCCAACGTCCTGACTTTC TRBD2 TRBJ2-6 TRBV7-9 few